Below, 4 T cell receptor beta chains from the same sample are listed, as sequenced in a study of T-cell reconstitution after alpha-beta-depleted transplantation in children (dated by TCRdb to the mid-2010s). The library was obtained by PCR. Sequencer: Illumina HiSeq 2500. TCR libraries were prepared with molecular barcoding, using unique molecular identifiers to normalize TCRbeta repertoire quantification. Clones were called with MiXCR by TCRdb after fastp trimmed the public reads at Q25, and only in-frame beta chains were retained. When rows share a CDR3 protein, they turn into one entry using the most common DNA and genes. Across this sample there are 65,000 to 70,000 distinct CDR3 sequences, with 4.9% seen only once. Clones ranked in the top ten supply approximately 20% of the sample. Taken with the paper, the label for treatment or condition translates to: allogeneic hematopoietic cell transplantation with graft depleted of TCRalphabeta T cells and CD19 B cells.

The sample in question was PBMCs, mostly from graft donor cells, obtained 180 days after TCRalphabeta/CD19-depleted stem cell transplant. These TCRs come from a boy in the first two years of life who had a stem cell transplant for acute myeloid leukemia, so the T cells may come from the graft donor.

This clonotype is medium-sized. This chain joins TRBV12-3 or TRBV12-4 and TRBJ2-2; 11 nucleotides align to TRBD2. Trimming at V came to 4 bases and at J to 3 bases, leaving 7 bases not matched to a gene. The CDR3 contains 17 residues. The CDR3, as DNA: TGTGCCAGCAGTTCCCATAGCGGGGGGGGATACACCGGGGAGCTGTTTTTT. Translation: CASSSHSGGGYTGELFF.

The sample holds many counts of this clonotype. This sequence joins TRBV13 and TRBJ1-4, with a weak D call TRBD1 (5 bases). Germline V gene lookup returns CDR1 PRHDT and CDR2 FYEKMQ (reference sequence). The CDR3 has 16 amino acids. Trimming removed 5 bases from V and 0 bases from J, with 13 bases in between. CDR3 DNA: TGTGCCAGCAGCCCGAGACAGCCCGCAACTAATGAAAAACTGTTTTTT. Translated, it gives CASSPRQPATNEKLFF.

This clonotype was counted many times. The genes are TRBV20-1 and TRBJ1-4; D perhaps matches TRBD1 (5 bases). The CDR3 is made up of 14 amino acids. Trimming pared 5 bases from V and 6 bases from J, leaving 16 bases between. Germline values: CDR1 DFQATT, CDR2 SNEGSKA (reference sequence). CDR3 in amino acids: CSAFPGYEDEKLFF. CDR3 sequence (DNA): TGCAGTGCTTTTCCAGGGTATGAGGATGAAAAACTGTTTTTT.

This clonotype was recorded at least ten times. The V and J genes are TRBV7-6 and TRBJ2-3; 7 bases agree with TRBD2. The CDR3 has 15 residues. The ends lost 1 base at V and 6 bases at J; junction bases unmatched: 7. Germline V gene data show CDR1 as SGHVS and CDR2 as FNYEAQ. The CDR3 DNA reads TGTGCCAGCAGCTTAGAAGCGGGGATTGGGGATACGCAGTATTTT. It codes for CASSLEAGIGDTQYF.